The TCR beta chain described here comes from a study of cytomegalovirus exposure and HLA in healthy donors. Study results and caveats: Sequencing had likely introduced a cluster of highly shared sequence variants as an artifact.

Note on this clone: Its matching antigen is unknown.

Not recorded for this donor was the CMV serostatus. It was with 60 Vbeta and 13 Jbeta primers that the PCR ran. Produced via immunoSEQ multiplex PCR; TCRdb's table is partial and in-frame only. Counted here are around 150,000 clones, roughly 76% occurring once; the ten biggest clones make up under 15%. The CDR3 totals 15 residues. The sample was PBMCs. The clonotype comes from a human donor in good health. This rearrangement joins TRBV5-3 to TRBJ2-5; TRBD2 agrees at 8 bases. The J call could be wrong; TRBJ2-7 is a better fit for the DNA end. TRBV5-3 is placed among ORFs of uncertain function. DNA for the CDR3: TGTGCCAGAGCCGGGAGCGGGAGCAGGTACTACGAGCAGTACTTC. This gives the protein CARAGSGSRYYEQYF.